Presented here are 24 T cell receptor beta chains from one specimen sequenced in a study of neoadjuvant anti-PD-1 for oral cavity cancer (dated by TCRdb to 2020 to 2022). The intended sense of this specimen's time point label: after neoadjuvant nivolumab, at surgical resection. The library was obtained by the immunoSEQ multiplex PCR assay. Drawn from immuneACCESS, this table holds only the in-frame rearrangements with V and J called that TCRdb kept. Clones are partly lost; checked studies trace under half to an unresolved V gene and leave the rest unexplained. Within this sample are over 7,500 clones, with around 66% of them counted one time only. The biggest ten clones account for approximately 3.8% of the sample. Sequences were derived from PBMCs, sampled after nivolumab (anti-PD-1) treatment. The receptors originated from a person aged 35-79 years with oral cavity squamous cell carcinoma.

This chain connects TRBV2 to TRBJ2-7; a weak D match, TRBD1 (5 bases). CDR1 SNHLY and CDR2 FYNNEI come from the germline V gene. Trimming removed 5 bases from V and 3 bases from J, with 17 bases in between. This CDR3 has 15 residues. In DNA form, the CDR3 reads TGTGCCAGCAGTCCGATTGGTGCAGGGCACTACGAGCAGTACTTC. Translation: CASSPIGAGHYEQYF.

V usage is TRBV2 and J usage is TRBJ1-3; the match to TRBD1 covers 9 bases. The V gene's germline CDR1 is SNHLY and CDR2 FYNNEI. The CDR3 spans 18 residues. J gave up 1 base and V 6 bases, and 13 bases lay outside the gene matches. CDR3 sequence (DNA): TGTGCCAGCAGGCCCGGACAGGGGCGACTTCGATCTGGAAACACCATATATTTT. Translating gives CASRPGQGRLRSGNTIYF.

V usage is TRBV5-1 and J usage is TRBJ1-4; D ambiguous. Germline V gene lookup returns CDR1 SGHRS and CDR2 YFSETQ. V dropped 1 base and J dropped 7 bases, with 11 bases sitting between them. There are 14 residues in the CDR3. The CDR3 protein is CASSLNSGSEKLFF. CDR3 in DNA: TGCGCCAGCAGCTTGAACTCGGGAAGTGAAAAACTGTTTTTT.

The CDR3 DNA follows: TGTGCCAGTAGTATAGATGGTCGAGGGACTGAAGCTTTCTTT. Amino acid sequence: CASSIDGRGTEAFF. The rearrangement uses TRBV19 and TRBJ1-1; no firm D call. Trimming took 0 bases from V and 5 from J, leaving 10 bases between them. The CDR3 length is 14 residues. Germline assignment: CDR1 LNHDA and CDR2 SQIVND (reference sequence). Filled out from reference TRBV19 and TRBJ1-1, the complete variable domain reads DGGITQSPKYLFRKEGQNVTLSCEQNLNHDAMYWYRQDPGQGLRLIYYSQIVNDFQKGDIAEGYSVSREKKESFPLTVTSAQKNPTAFYLCASSIDGRGTEAFFGQGTRLTVV.

This CDR3 reads CASSRTSYEQYF. CDR3 sequence (DNA): TGTGCCAGCTCAAGAACTAGCTACGAGCAGTACTTC. The gene calls are TRBV18 and TRBJ2-7; TRBD2 might be the D (5 bases). This CDR3 contains 12 residues. CDR1 and CDR2 from the germline V gene are KGHSH and LQKENI. Trimming stripped 5 bases from V and 3 bases from J, with 8 bases between.

The chain links TRBV27 to TRBJ1-5; D possibly corresponds to TRBD1 (6 bases). Germline CDR1 MNHEY, CDR2 SMNVEV (reference sequence). The V gene lost 5 bases and the J gene lost 0 bases, with 14 bases spanning the gap. There are 16 residues in the CDR3. The DNA of the CDR3 is TGTGCCAGCAGTCCCAGGACAGCTTATAGCAATCAGCCCCAGCATTTT. The encoded protein is CASSPRTAYSNQPQHF.

The chain carries TRBV9 and TRBJ1-4; 8 bases match TRBD1. V dropped 5 bases and J dropped 7; count of bases not matched to a gene: 4. Germline loops: CDR1 SGDLS, CDR2 YYNGEE. This CDR3 has 13 residues. Here the CDR3 reads CASRGTGSEKLFF. CDR3 sequence (DNA): TGTGCCAGCAGGGGGACAGGAAGTGAAAAACTGTTTTTT.

This chain uses TRBV5-6 with TRBJ2-1; TRBD2 agrees at 9 bases. The germline CDR1 and CDR2 sequences are SGHDT and YYEEEE. The junction had 9 bases not matched to a gene; V was cut back by 2 bases and J by 3 bases. This CDR3 has 17 amino acids. The CDR3 reads CASSFQAGGKNYNEQFF. CDR3 coding DNA: TGTGCCAGCAGCTTTCAAGCGGGGGGCAAAAACTACAATGAGCAGTTCTTC. Filled out from reference TRBV5-6 and TRBJ2-1, the complete variable domain reads DAGVTQSPTHLIKTRGQQVTLRCSPKSGHDTVSWYQQALGQGPQFIFQYYEEEERQRGNFPDRFSGHQFPNYSSELNVNALLLGDSALYLCASSFQAGGKNYNEQFFGPGTRLTVL.

V and J are TRBV5-1 and TRBJ1-2; TRBD1 might be the D (6 bases). The CDR3 is made up of 14 amino acids. Germline lookup yields CDR1 SGHRS and CDR2 YFSETQ. Trimming left V 4 bases short and J 0 bases short, with 10 bases between. The DNA for the CDR3 is TGCGCCAGCAGCACGGACAGCACTAACTATGGCTACACCTTC. Protein sequence: CASSTDSTNYGYTF.

There are a few counts of this clone. J is TRBJ1-6 and V is TRBV7-9; 7 bases align to TRBD1. With V trimmed by 0 bases and J by 8 bases, 4 bases remained unmatched. This CDR3 has 15 residues. CDR1 and CDR2 from the germline V gene are SEHNR and FQNEAQ (reference sequence). CDR3 protein: CASSLARGIDSPLHF. CDR3 sequence (DNA): TGTGCCAGCAGCTTAGCCAGGGGGATTGATTCACCCCTCCACTTT.

This chain joins TRBV27 and TRBJ2-1; tentative D call: TRBD1 (6 bases). V was clipped by 6 bases and J by 13 bases, with 22 bases between them. Germline V gene sequence: CDR1 MNHEY, CDR2 SMNVEV (reference sequence). This CDR3 is built from 14 residues. For the CDR3, the DNA is TGTGCCAGCAGCTTTTCCGGGACACCGGCCACCCAGTTCTTC. Its protein product is CASSFSGTPATQFF.

This clone has more than one count but fewer than ten. The chain is built from TRBV6-1 and TRBJ1-6; D is unresolved. From germline, CDR1 is MNHNS and CDR2 SASEGT. CDR3 length: 14 amino acids. V was clipped by 9 bases and J by 6 bases, with 15 bases between them. The CDR3 region is CASSRGPGNSPLHF. For the CDR3, the DNA is TGTGCCAGTTCACGAGGGCCGGGTAATTCACCCCTCCACTTT.

CDR3 nucleotide sequence: TGTGCCAGCAGCGCCGGACTTCCAGAGACCCAGTACTTC. This translates into CASSAGLPETQYF. This rearrangement joins TRBV5-6 to TRBJ2-5, with D maybe TRBD2 (5 bases). The V and J ends lost 4 bases and 4 bases respectively, with 11 bases between them. Germline CDR1 SGHDT, CDR2 YYEEEE. The CDR3 loop spans 13 amino acids.

V usage is TRBV30 and J usage is TRBJ2-1; D uncertain. V lost 0 bases and J lost 10, with 13 bases in between. The germline V gene encodes CDR1 GTSNPN and CDR2 SVGIG (reference sequence). The CDR3 contains 13 residues. CDR3 DNA: TGTGCCTGGAGTGTACGGATGAACTACGAGCAGTTCTTC. It codes for CAWSVRMNYEQFF.

CDR3 sequence (DNA): TGTGCCAGCAGTGCTTACAGGGGAGTTGAGCAGTTCTTC. Translating it yields CASSAYRGVEQFF. The chain is built from TRBV6-1 and TRBJ2-1; 7 positions match TRBD1. The germline V gene encodes CDR1 MNHNS and CDR2 SASEGT. CDR3 length: 13 amino acids. The V gene end was trimmed by 4 bases and the J gene end by 9 bases; junction bases not matched to a gene: 6.

This clone has only one observation. The chain's CDR3 is CASSSNTGTPLHF. In DNA, the CDR3 is TGTGCCAGCAGCTCCAATACAGGGACACCCCTCCACTTT. The chain has TRBV11-2 and TRBJ1-6, with D possibly TRBD1 on 6 matching bases. Trimming took off 4 bases at V and 11 bases at J, with 12 bases between the two ends. Per germline, CDR1 SGHAT and CDR2 FQNNGV. The CDR3 totals 13 residues.

The chain has TRBV7-9 and TRBJ2-7, with TRBD1 identical over 8 bases. CDR1 and CDR2 (germline): SEHNR, FQNEAQ (reference sequence). With 2 bases clipped from V and 5 bases from J, the junction kept 8 bases outside the gene matches. The CDR3 has 15 amino acids. DNA of the CDR3: TGTGCCAGCAGCTTAATTGGACAGGGTGCCGACGAGCAGTACTTC. It is translated as CASSLIGQGADEQYF.

The chain employs TRBV27 and TRBJ1-3; TRBD1 is a possible D gene (5 bases). Per germline, CDR1 MNHEY and CDR2 SMNVEV (reference sequence). V gave up 4 bases and J gave up 0 bases, with 13 bases separating them. This CDR3 contains 16 residues. The CDR3 DNA is TGTGCCAGCAGTTCCTCCGGGACGTCCTCTGGAAACACCATATATTTT. Protein: CASSSSGTSSGNTIYF.

DNA of the CDR3: TGTGCCAGCAGCCGTTCCCGGGGGCGCACAGATACGCAGTATTTT. It codes for CASSRSRGRTDTQYF. The chain employs TRBV7-2 and TRBJ2-3, with D perhaps matching TRBD1 or TRBD2 (6 bases each). Trimming stripped 5 bases from V and 1 base from J, with 13 bases between. Germline CDR1 SGHTA, CDR2 FQGNSA. The CDR3 is 15 amino acids.

The chain carries TRBV9 and TRBJ2-3; 8 bases fit TRBD2. This CDR3 is 16 amino acids long. The V and J ends lost 4 bases and 2 bases, in that order; junction bases with no gene match: 9. Germline values: CDR1 SGDLS, CDR2 YYNGEE. The CDR3 sequence: CASSPFIAGLTDTQYF. For the CDR3, the DNA is TGTGCCAGCAGCCCTTTTATAGCGGGGCTCACAGATACGCAGTATTTT.

The rearrangement links TRBV11-2 to TRBJ2-3; D is possibly TRBD1 or TRBD2 (5 bases each). This CDR3 has 14 amino acids. CDR1 is SGHAT and CDR2 is FQNNGV in the germline V gene. The V end lost 2 bases, the J end lost 4 bases, and 10 bases lay between the germline ends. This CDR3 reads CASSLSVGADTQYF. DNA for the CDR3: TGTGCCAGCAGCTTATCCGTGGGGGCAGATACGCAGTATTTT.

The genes are TRBV19 and TRBJ1-4; D is possibly TRBD1 (5 bases). CDR3 length: 15 residues. Germline V lookup: CDR1 LNHDA, CDR2 SQIVND (reference sequence). Trimming stripped 5 bases from V and 5 bases from J, with 15 bases between. CDR3 bases: TGTGCCAGTAGTGGGGGAGGGGTCCCCAATGAAAAACTGTTTTTT. It codes for CASSGGGVPNEKLFF. The full variable domain, completed using reference TRBV19 and TRBJ1-4, is DGGITQSPKYLFRKEGQNVTLSCEQNLNHDAMYWYRQDPGQGLRLIYYSQIVNDFQKGDIAEGYSVSREKKESFPLTVTSAQKNPTAFYLCASSGGGVPNEKLFFGSGTQLSVL.

Only a few counts were recorded for this clone. The gene calls are TRBV2 and TRBJ2-3; D is possibly TRBD2 (6 bases). Germline V gene sequence: CDR1 SNHLY, CDR2 FYNNEI. The CDR3 has 15 residues. Trimming pared 10 bases from V and 2 bases from J, leaving 19 bases between. For the CDR3, the DNA is TGTGCCACCAGCCTAACTGCGGGGCCCACAGATACGCAGTATTTT. Translated: CATSLTAGPTDTQYF.

The J gene is TRBJ2-2, the V gene TRBV18; 9 positions agree with TRBD1. This CDR3 has 16 amino acids. Germline V CDR1 and CDR2: KGHSH, LQKENI. V gave up 5 bases and J gave up 0 bases; unmatched junction bases: 4. CDR3 residues: CASSIQGATNTGELFF. Written as DNA, the CDR3 is TGTGCCAGCTCAATACAGGGGGCGACGAACACCGGGGAGCTGTTTTTT. Complete variable domain (other parts from reference TRBV18 and TRBJ2-2): NAGVMQNPRHLVRRRGQEARLRCSPMKGHSHVYWYRQLPEEGLKFMVYLQKENIIDESGMPKERFSAEFPKEGPSILRIQQVVRGDSAAYFCASSIQGATNTGELFFGEGSRLTVL.